The next 30 T cell receptor beta chains were all read from a single sample in a study of T cells after yellow fever vaccination. TCRdb itself ran the 5' RACE reads through MiXCR, one entry per CDR3 protein. The sample carries 620,000 or so distinct CDR3 sequences, approximately 13% recorded once. The source material was PBMCs, sampled on the day of the yellow fever booster vaccination. These receptors originate from a man aged 25 to 40 who received the YFV17D yellow fever vaccine.

This clonotype came up a few times. The chain employs TRBV11-2 and TRBJ2-3; the match to TRBD2 covers 9 bases. Germline V gene lookup returns CDR1 SGHAT and CDR2 FQNNGV. The CDR3 covers 18 residues. Trimming removed 5 bases from V and 4 bases from J; junction bases left unmatched: 16. DNA of the CDR3: TGTGCCAGCAGCCCTACCTCGAAAGGCGGGAGGGAAGCAGATACGCAGTATTTT. It is translated as CASSPTSKGGREADTQYF.

The J gene is TRBJ2-1, the V gene TRBV10-2, with TRBD1 as a possible D gene (7 bases). V gave up 2 bases and J gave up 5 bases, with 13 bases separating them. CDR3 length equals 15 residues. Germline loops: CDR1 WSHSY, CDR2 SAAADI. The CDR3 loop is CASSEMEGAHNEQFF. The CDR3 DNA reads TGCGCCAGCAGTGAGATGGAGGGGGCCCACAATGAGCAGTTCTTC.

The chain employs TRBV12-3 or TRBV12-4 and TRBJ2-2, with D hard to call. The CDR3 is 13 amino acids. V lost 2 bases to trimming and J lost 6 bases, with 7 bases between them. The CDR3 loop reads CASSLRVPGELFF. In DNA, the CDR3 is TGTGCCAGCAGTTTAAGGGTCCCCGGGGAGCTGTTTTTT.

Details on this clonotype: At one end, the junction sequence differs from germline, possibly due to a read error. The V and J genes are TRBV14 and TRBJ2-7; 10 bases align to TRBD2. The CDR3 has 17 residues. Per the germline V gene, CDR1 is SGHDN and CDR2 is FVKESK. This chain's CDR3 is CASSQHRPSGRGYELYF. Written as DNA, the CDR3 is TGTGCCAGCAGCCAACACCGACCCAGCGGGAGGGGTTACGAGCTGTACTTC.

In its sample, this clonotype was seen many times. This chain connects TRBV5-1 to TRBJ1-1; D possibly corresponds to TRBD1 (5 bases). V shed 4 bases and J shed 1 base, with 11 bases lying between them. The CDR3 consists of 14 residues. Germline V lookup: CDR1 SGHRS, CDR2 YFSETQ. CDR3 region: CASSPGTGNTEAFF. The CDR3 DNA follows: TGCGCCAGCAGCCCTGGGACGGGGAACACTGAAGCTTTCTTT.

The chain has TRBV15 and TRBJ2-7; no firm D call. Per germline, CDR1 LNHNV and CDR2 YYDKDF (reference sequence). Trimming removed 0 bases at V and 3 bases at J, with 3 bases between. The CDR3 covers 12 residues. The CDR3 here is CATSRDLYEQYF. CDR3 nucleotides: TGTGCCACCAGCAGAGATCTCTACGAGCAGTACTTC.

The genes are TRBV18 and TRBJ1-2; D perhaps matches TRBD1 (5 bases). The CDR3 is made up of 15 amino acids. Germline V gives CDR1 KGHSH, CDR2 LQKENI. With 4 bases removed from V and 2 bases from J, the gap between germline ends came to 14 bases. The DNA of the CDR3 is TGTGCCAGCTCACGAGACAGCCCGGGGAACTATGGCTACACCTTC. Translation: CASSRDSPGNYGYTF.

The chain joins TRBV6-6 to TRBJ2-1, with D unclear. This CDR3 comprises 12 residues. Trimming removed 8 bases at V and 10 bases at J, with 15 bases between. Germline V gives CDR1 MNHNY, CDR2 SVGAGI (reference sequence). The CDR3 sequence: CASRNSGCEQFF. The CDR3 DNA sequence: TGTGCCAGCCGAAATTCAGGCTGCGAGCAGTTCTTC.

This clonotype was counted at least ten times. The rearrangement links TRBV27 to TRBJ2-2, with D perhaps matching TRBD1 or TRBD2 (5 bases each). Germline CDR1 is MNHEY and CDR2 is SMNVEV (reference sequence). This CDR3 is built from 14 residues. Between the trimmed V and J ends, which lost 4 bases and 7 bases, there was a span of 13 bases. The CDR3 reads CASSYGGPNGELFF. CDR3 DNA sequence: TGTGCCAGCAGTTATGGGGGACCCAACGGGGAGCTGTTTTTT.

This clonotype was counted at least ten times. The chain has TRBV3-1 and TRBJ2-1, with unresolved D. CDR1 LGHDT and CDR2 YNNKEL come from the germline V gene (reference sequence). Between the trimmed V and J ends, which lost 4 bases and 5 bases, there was a span of 18 bases. The CDR3 is 16 amino acids. The CDR3 protein is CASSLKQEFLDNEQFF. The DNA for the CDR3 is TGTGCCAGCAGCCTCAAGCAGGAATTCTTGGACAATGAGCAGTTCTTC.

This clonotype showed up just a few times. This chain joins TRBV15 and TRBJ2-1, with 9 bases matching TRBD2. Losses at the gene ends were 5 bases for V and 0 bases for J; bases not matched to a gene: 14. The CDR3 length is 19 residues. CDR1 LNHNV and CDR2 YYDKDF come from the germline V gene (reference sequence). DNA of the CDR3: TGTGCCACCAGCCCCCCGAGGACTAGCGTGTCGAGCTCCTACAATGAGCAGTTCTTC. Protein: CATSPPRTSVSSSYNEQFF.

A single count supports this clonotype. V usage is TRBV4-2 and J usage is TRBJ1-1, with TRBD1 matching 7 bases. The CDR3 is made up of 14 amino acids. V lost 1 base and J lost 6; bases outside the gene matches: 5. The germline CDR1 and CDR2 sequences are LGHNA and YNFKEQ. The CDR3 DNA reads as TGTGCCAGCAGCCAAGTTGCGCAGGGGGCTGAAGCTTTCTTT. This gives the protein CASSQVAQGAEAFF.

The rearrangement links TRBV29-1 to TRBJ2-2, with D tentatively TRBD1 (5 bases). This CDR3 has 14 residues. V was cut by 4 bases and J by 0 bases, with 9 bases left in between. In germline, CDR1 is SQVTM, CDR2 ANQGSEA. This CDR3 reads CSVVDRPNTGELFF. The CDR3 nucleotides read TGCAGCGTTGTAGACAGACCGAACACCGGGGAGCTGTTTTTT.

In this sample, this clonotype turned up a few times. The rearrangement uses TRBV19 and TRBJ1-6; D is uncertain. Germline CDR1 reads LNHDA; CDR2 reads SQIVND (reference sequence). This CDR3 contains 14 residues. V gave up 7 bases and J gave up 10 bases, with 17 bases separating them. The CDR3 is CASTPLAGRSPLHF. The CDR3 DNA sequence: TGTGCCAGTACACCCCTGGCCGGGAGATCACCCCTCCACTTT.

This clonotype was counted ten times or more. V and J are TRBV20-1 and TRBJ2-1; TRBD2 matches at 11 bases. The length of the CDR3 is 17 residues. V dropped 3 bases and J dropped 0; count of bases not matched to a gene: 7. The germline gives CDR1 DFQATT, CDR2 SNEGSKA (reference sequence). The DNA for the CDR3 is TGCAGTGCTAGGGGGCTAGCGGGAGGCCACTCCTACAATGAGCAGTTCTTC. This translates into CSARGLAGGHSYNEQFF.

There are many counts of this clonotype. This chain uses TRBV4-3 with TRBJ2-5, with TRBD2 as a possible D gene (5 bases). The CDR3 length is 13 residues. Per the germline V gene, CDR1 is LGHNA and CDR2 is YSLEER. V shed 6 bases and J shed 2 bases, with 10 bases lying between them. The CDR3: CASSFGGQETQYF. The CDR3 region has the DNA TGCGCCAGCAGTTTTGGAGGACAAGAGACCCAGTACTTC.

This clonotype occurred many times. The chain combines TRBV5-4 with TRBJ2-5; D ambiguous. Trimming removed 0 bases at V and 2 bases at J, with 8 bases between. The V gene's germline CDR1 is SGHNT and CDR2 YYREEE (reference sequence). The CDR3 totals 14 residues. The CDR3 loop is CASSLGTAQETQYF. The CDR3 DNA reads as TGTGCCAGCAGCTTGGGAACAGCTCAAGAGACCCAGTACTTC.

This clonotype was picked up a small number of times. This chain connects TRBV5-1 to TRBJ2-7; possible D gene TRBD1, 6 bases. Trimming removed 4 bases at V and 1 base at J, with 18 bases between. Germline CDR1 and CDR2: SGHRS and YFSETQ. The CDR3 spans 16 residues. CDR3 protein: CASSQTTGLGSYEQYF. The CDR3 DNA sequence: TGCGCCAGCAGCCAGACGACAGGATTAGGATCCTACGAGCAGTACTTC.

This clonotype was counted a few times. J is TRBJ2-1 and V is TRBV7-9; no reliable D call. Trimming removed 1 base from V and 10 bases from J, with 11 bases in between. The CDR3 covers 13 residues. Germline V lookup: CDR1 SEHNR, CDR2 FQNEAQ (reference sequence). CDR3 DNA: TGTGCCAGCAGCTTAGTCTCGCTAGGGGAGCAGTTCTTC. It yields the protein CASSLVSLGEQFF.

The chain carries TRBV27 and TRBJ2-7, with D possibly matching TRBD1 (5 bases). V dropped 6 bases and J dropped 5 bases, with 17 bases sitting between them. Germline CDR1 MNHEY, CDR2 SMNVEV (reference sequence). The CDR3 extends over 14 amino acids. The DNA of the CDR3 is TGTGCCAGCAGCTTGGTTAGGGGTTTCGACGAGCAGTACTTC. This codes for CASSLVRGFDEQYF.

The V gene is TRBV15, the J gene TRBJ2-2; D remains ambiguous. With 8 bases removed from V and 4 bases from J, the gap between germline ends came to 14 bases. Germline CDR1 and CDR2: LNHNV and YYDKDF (reference sequence). This CDR3 spans 14 amino acids. The CDR3 loop is CATGSMLGTGELFF. As DNA, the CDR3 is TGTGCCACCGGAAGCATGTTGGGCACCGGGGAGCTGTTTTTT.

The chain recombines TRBV27 with TRBJ2-3; no clear D. Deletions cut 3 bases from V and 3 bases from J, with 7 bases between. Germline V CDR1 and CDR2: MNHEY, SMNVEV (reference sequence). The CDR3 extends over 13 amino acids. The CDR3 DNA sequence: TGTGCCAGCAGTTTTAAGGCTACAGATACGCAGTATTTT. Translated: CASSFKATDTQYF.

In its sample, this clonotype was seen a few times. V gene TRBV11-2 combines with J gene TRBJ2-1; perhaps D is TRBD1 or TRBD2 (7 bases each). Trimming shortened V by 6 bases and J by 2 bases, and 17 bases separated the two germline ends. The CDR3 has 16 amino acids. Germline CDR1 and CDR2: SGHAT and FQNNGV. The DNA of the CDR3 is TGTGCCAGCAGTCTGATCTCAGGGGGGGCCTACAATGAGCAGTTCTTC. Its protein product is CASSLISGGAYNEQFF. Complete variable domain (other parts from reference TRBV11-2 and TRBJ2-1): EAGVAQSPRYKIIEKRQSVAFWCNPISGHATLYWYQQILGQGPKLLIQFQNNGVVDDSQLPKDRFSAERLKGVDSTLKIQPAKLEDSAVYLCASSLISGGAYNEQFFGPGTRLTVL.

This clonotype was picked up a small number of times. V usage is TRBV29-1 and J usage is TRBJ2-7, with 9 bases aligning to TRBD1. Germline assignment: CDR1 SQVTM and CDR2 ANQGSEA. V lost 5 bases to trimming and J lost 1 base; unmatched junction nucleotides: 6. The CDR3 totals 14 residues. CDR3 loop: CSVIGTGSSYEQYF. CDR3 DNA sequence: TGCAGCGTTATCGGGACAGGGAGTTCCTACGAGCAGTACTTC.

The CDR3 protein is CASSLEQTTDTQYF. CDR3 nucleotide sequence: TGTGCCAGCAGCTTGGAACAGACCACAGATACGCAGTATTTT. The chain uses TRBV5-4 and TRBJ2-3; D gene ambiguous. Trimming shortened V by 0 bases and J by 2 bases, and 7 bases separated the two germline ends. The CDR3 totals 14 residues. Germline V gene data show CDR1 as SGHNT and CDR2 as YYREEE (reference sequence).

The V gene is TRBV27, the J gene TRBJ2-5; 8 nucleotides match TRBD1. The V gene's germline CDR1 is MNHEY and CDR2 SMNVEV (reference sequence). This CDR3 comprises 17 residues. V was clipped by 5 bases and J by 5 bases; unmatched bases: 16. This CDR3 reads CASSPRLTTGGVETQYF. Written as DNA, the CDR3 is TGTGCCAGCAGTCCCCGCCTAACCACAGGGGGAGTGGAGACCCAGTACTTC.

The chain joins TRBV20-1 to TRBJ2-1, with 7 bases fitting TRBD2. The germline V gene has CDR1 DFQATT and CDR2 SNEGSKA (reference sequence). The CDR3 runs to 14 residues. With 4 bases clipped from V and 2 bases from J, the junction kept 5 bases outside the gene matches. CDR3 amino acids: CSATPSGAYNEQFF. In nucleotides, the CDR3 is TGCAGTGCTACTCCTAGCGGAGCCTACAATGAGCAGTTCTTC.

The genes are TRBV3-1 and TRBJ2-1; D is ambiguous. V dropped 4 bases and J dropped 13 bases, with 14 bases sitting between them. CDR1 LGHDT and CDR2 YNNKEL come from the germline V gene (reference sequence). There are 12 residues in the CDR3. CDR3 loop: CASSRNRDLQFF. The DNA of the CDR3 is TGTGCCAGCAGCCGCAATAGGGATCTACAGTTCTTC.

The table lists this clonotype with a few counts. The J gene is TRBJ1-2, the V gene TRBV7-9, with 9 bases that match TRBD1. CDR1 is SEHNR and CDR2 is FQNEAQ in the germline V gene (reference sequence). The trim removed 5 bases at V and 4 bases at J, leaving 5 bases unmatched. The CDR3 sequence is 14 residues long. The CDR3 DNA reads TGTGCCAGCAGCCCCCGGGACAGGGTCTATGGCTACACCTTC. This encodes CASSPRDRVYGYTF.

Only a few counts were recorded for this clonotype. The rearrangement uses TRBV15 and TRBJ2-2; no clear D gene. The CDR3 sequence is 13 residues long. Deletions cut 0 bases from V and 5 bases from J, with 4 bases between. Looked up from germline, CDR1 is LNHNV and CDR2 is YYDKDF (reference sequence). The CDR3 coding sequence is TGTGCCACCAGCAGAGACCGAACCGGGGAGCTGTTTTTT. Translated, it gives CATSRDRTGELFF.